This T cell receptor beta chain stems from a study of blood T cell repertoires in COVID-19 (dated by TCRdb to the early 2020s). Broadly, across the study: Samples from collaborators originated in the United States, Italy and Spain and spanned both the acute and convalescent phases of COVID-19. The material from the prospective study consisted of cDNA or gDNA derived from T cells, B-cell-depleted T cells, or PBMCs. Subjects who had been exposed to COVID-19, were actively infected with it, or had recovered from it provided the deeply sampled blood TCRbeta repertoires that made up the dataset. The repertoires were released in a freely available public database meant as a resource for research on the immune response to SARS-CoV-2. The samples were drawn from two sources: the first 160 participants of the ongoing ImmuneRACE study, and 1,254 subjects contributed by 6 global collaborators. Nearly every sample came with metadata listing a de-identified subject ID, COVID-19 status, age in years and sex. Where HLA class I and class II types were available, the types were taken from metadata supplied by the sample provider, not from assay-based typing. The investigation overall reported the following: How much clinical and demographic metadata was included differed by source and by participant, and the metadata was provided uncurated.

Whole blood was collected in K2EDTA tubes by collaborating institutions according to the institutions' own protocols. For TCRbeta analysis, collaborator samples were shipped as frozen whole blood, as isolated PBMCs, or as DNA extracted from either sample type. Points on this clone: Its recognized antigen is unknown. There are no base qualities to consult, and no much larger clone falls within one base.

The CDR3, from cysteine to phenylalanine, totals 17 residues. Only the CDR3 portion is preserved as DNA: 51 bases, with reading frame beginning at the first base. Trimming takes 3 bases from V and 0 bases from J, and the germline ends sit 15 bases apart. CDR1 and CDR2 (SGDLS, YYNGEE) derive from the germline V gene. TCRbeta CDR3 regions were amplified from genomic DNA using the immunoSEQ Assay, a bias-controlled multiplex PCR. In the original analysis: The number of nucleated cells in each sample was estimated by amplification of reference gene primers within the assay. To quantify the absolute abundance of each unique TCRbeta CDR3 rearrangement, sequence reads were collapsed and filtered. For each sample, productive Simpson clonality was calculated by taking the square root of Simpson's diversity index across productive rearrangements. The source is immuneACCESS, and TCRdb retained only in-frame sequences with V and J called. Part of the clones is not carried over; for the studies checked, unresolved V genes explain less than half of this, and the remainder is unexplained. The V and J calls and the clone size are those of that table, but D and trimming were determined from the DNA. The sample has roughly 270,000 clones on record, 70% to 90% of them singletons. Of the sample, about 8.6% falls within the top ten clones.

Recombination joined TRBV9 with TRBJ2-2, with a tentative D gene TRBD1 over 6 matching bases. The clonotype comes from a man younger than 35 with active or convalescent COVID-19. The sequencing sample was made of peripheral blood. The CDR3 region reads CASSDGQSAPNTGELFF. At the DNA level, the sequence is TGTGCCAGCAGCGATGGACAGAGCGCTCCGAACACCGGGGAGCTGTTTTTT.